Following are 22 T cell receptor beta chains from one sample sequenced in a study of T cell responses to AZD1222 COVID-19 vaccine. Produced via immunoSEQ multiplex PCR; TCRdb's table is partial and in-frame only. The top ten hold 5.1% of the sample, which has some 170,000 clones, 94% seen once. This specimen consisted of peripheral blood, obtained 28 days after the second AZD1222 dose. These receptors all stem from an adult who received the AZD1222 COVID-19 vaccine.

The chain employs TRBV4-2 and TRBJ2-7; no clear D. The germline CDR1 and CDR2 sequences are LGHNA and YNFKEQ. Trimming took off 0 bases at V and 0 bases at J, with 15 bases between the two ends. The CDR3 is 17 residues long. CDR3 in amino acids: CASSQDGKRSSSYEQYF. CDR3 in DNA: TGTGCCAGCAGCCAAGATGGGAAGAGGTCGAGCTCCTACGAGCAGTACTTC.

The chain combines TRBV7-9 with TRBJ2-7, with D unclear. Germline V gene data show CDR1 as SEHNR and CDR2 as FQNEAQ (reference sequence). Trimming shortened V by 5 bases and J by 3 bases, and 17 bases separated the two germline ends. The CDR3 is 15 amino acids. This CDR3 reads CASSAAHTENYEQYF. In DNA form, the CDR3 reads TGTGCCAGCAGCGCCGCTCATACCGAAAACTACGAGCAGTACTTC.

The gene calls are TRBV7-6 and TRBJ2-7; TRBD2 matches 15 bases. CDR3 length: 17 amino acids. CDR1 is SGHVS, CDR2 FNYEAQ, per germline. V lost 5 bases, J lost 7 bases, and 12 bases stayed unmatched. CDR3 DNA sequence: TGTGCCAGCAGCCCGGGACTAGCGGGAGGCTCAAGGGGAGAGCAGTACTTC. Translation: CASSPGLAGGSRGEQYF.

V and J are TRBV5-1 and TRBJ2-1; D is uncertain. The germline CDR1 and CDR2 sequences are SGHRS and YFSETQ. This CDR3 has 17 residues. Trimming shortened V by 0 bases and J by 0 bases, and 13 bases separated the two germline ends. CDR3 sequence: CASSLAWLSSSYNEQFF. Written as DNA, the CDR3 is TGCGCCAGCAGCTTGGCCTGGCTTTCTAGCTCCTACAATGAGCAGTTCTTC.

The genes are TRBV25-1 and TRBJ1-6; the D gene is possibly TRBD1 (5 bases). V lost 5 bases, J lost 5 bases, and 13 bases lay in between. The CDR3 is made up of 15 amino acids. Germline CDR1 reads MGHDK; CDR2 reads SYGVNS. The CDR3 coding sequence is TGTGCCAGCAGTAGGCCGGGGGGGGATAATTCACCCCTCCACTTT. It translates to CASSRPGGDNSPLHF.

The rearrangement links TRBV7-2 to TRBJ2-7; 7 bases align to TRBD2. CDR1 and CDR2 from the germline V gene are SGHTA and FQGNSA. This CDR3 region has 16 residues. V lost 4 bases to trimming and J lost 3 bases; unmatched junction nucleotides: 12. CDR3 in DNA: TGTGCCAGCAGCTCCGCCGGGGGGAGCGGCCTCTACGAGCAGTACTTC. Protein sequence: CASSSAGGSGLYEQYF.

The chain uses TRBV2 and TRBJ1-2; D is possibly TRBD1 (6 bases). The germline V and J ends were trimmed by 5 bases and 9 bases, with 16 bases remaining between them. CDR3 length: 13 amino acids. Germline CDR1 SNHLY, CDR2 FYNNEI. CDR3 sequence: CASSQLQGGSYTF. In DNA, the CDR3 is TGTGCCAGCAGTCAATTACAGGGAGGTAGCTACACCTTC.

This CDR3 reads CASPESKGAADTQYF. CDR3 nucleotides: TGTGCCAGCCCTGAATCGAAGGGGGCGGCAGATACGCAGTATTTT. This rearrangement joins TRBV2 to TRBJ2-3; 7 bases match TRBD1. CDR1 is SNHLY and CDR2 is FYNNEI in the germline V gene. Losses at the gene ends were 8 bases for V and 4 bases for J; bases not matched to a gene: 12. The CDR3 consists of 15 residues.

The rearrangement links TRBV6-2 or TRBV6-3 to TRBJ2-5; TRBD2 is a possible D gene (6 bases). V was cut by 4 bases and J by 5 bases, with 20 bases left in between. This CDR3 has 16 amino acids. Germline V gives CDR1 MNHEY, CDR2 SVGEGT. The CDR3 DNA reads as TGTGCCAGCAGTTCAGGCCTGCGGATAGGAGGGGAGACCCAGTACTTC. Its translation is CASSSGLRIGGETQYF.

With regard to this clone: Other DNA sequences from this sample encode an identical CDR3 as well. The chain employs TRBV19 and TRBJ1-5; 8 bases map to TRBD1. CDR1 LNHDA and CDR2 SQIVND come from the germline V gene (reference sequence). The CDR3 length is 15 residues. V shed 3 bases and J 2 bases; nucleotides not matched to a gene: 3. The CDR3 DNA sequence: TGTGCCAGTAGTATCGACAGGGGAGGCAATCAGCCCCAGCATTTT. Amino acids: CASSIDRGGNQPQHF.

This chain uses TRBV30 with TRBJ1-2; possibly TRBD1 for D (6 bases). Trimming removed 0 bases at V and 12 bases at J, with 17 bases between. The CDR3 consists of 13 residues. Looked up from germline, CDR1 is GTSNPN and CDR2 is SVGIG (reference sequence). In DNA, the CDR3 is TGTGCCTGGAGTGTAAATAGACAGGCGAGGAACACCTTC. Protein product: CAWSVNRQARNTF.

The chain carries TRBV6-5 and TRBJ1-2; weak D call: TRBD1 (5 bases). The CDR3 contains 13 residues. Germline CDR1 and CDR2: MNHEY and SVGAGI. V shed 0 bases and J shed 8 bases, with 10 bases lying between them. The CDR3 DNA follows: TGTGCCAGCAGTTACTCGGGGGTAAACGGCTACACCTTC. Protein product: CASSYSGVNGYTF.

The genes are TRBV21-1 and TRBJ2-7; the D call TRBD2 from the table was never checked on the DNA. TRBV21-1 corresponds to a pseudogene. The CDR3 totals 17 residues. CDR3 DNA sequence: TGTGCCAGCAGCGCCCGAGGGAAACCGGGAGGTGGCTACGAGCAGTACTTC. Encoded protein: CASSARGKPGGGYEQYF.

J is TRBJ2-1 and V is TRBV28; 12 nucleotides line up with TRBD2. This CDR3 region has 19 residues. The trim removed 3 bases at V and 9 bases at J, leaving 18 bases unmatched. Germline assignment: CDR1 MDHEN and CDR2 SYDVKM. The DNA of the CDR3 is TGTGCCAGCAGTTTGGTACAGGAAATCATACTAGCGGGAGGTCTTGAGCAGTTCTTC. It yields the protein CASSLVQEIILAGGLEQFF.

V usage is TRBV7-9 and J usage is TRBJ2-5, with TRBD1 as a possible D gene (5 bases). Germline lookup yields CDR1 SEHNR and CDR2 FQNEAQ (reference sequence). CDR3 size: 14 residues. V was cut by 7 bases and J by 2 bases, with 14 bases left in between. CDR3 coding DNA: TGTGCCAGCACCCCTGTGAAGGGGCAAGAGACCCAGTACTTC. Translation gives CASTPVKGQETQYF.

This chain links TRBV7-9 with TRBJ2-1; 7 positions match TRBD2. The length of the CDR3 is 15 residues. CDR1 and CDR2 (germline): SEHNR, FQNEAQ (reference sequence). V was clipped by 1 base and J by 5 bases; unmatched bases: 5. CDR3 in amino acids: CASSLGRERNNEQFF. The CDR3 DNA follows: TGTGCCAGCAGCTTAGGGCGGGAGAGGAACAATGAGCAGTTCTTC. Together with reference TRBV7-9 and TRBJ2-1, the CDR3 gives the full variable domain: DTGVSQNPRHKITKRGQNVTFRCDPISEHNRLYWYRQTLGQGPEFLTYFQNEAQLEKSRLLSDRFSAERPKGSFSTLEIQRTEQGDSAMYLCASSLGRERNNEQFFGPGTRLTVL.

The chain has TRBV12-3 or TRBV12-4 and TRBJ2-7; no clear D gene. This CDR3 comprises 13 residues. Trimming cost V 1 base and J 0 bases, with 4 bases left between them. The CDR3 here is CASSLDFSYEQYF. DNA of the CDR3: TGTGCCAGCAGTTTAGACTTCTCCTACGAGCAGTACTTC.

J is TRBJ2-3 and V is TRBV5-5; no reliable D call. There are 13 residues in the CDR3. Trimming pared 0 bases from V and 6 bases from J, leaving 8 bases between. Per the germline V gene, CDR1 is SGHKS and CDR2 is YYEKEE (reference sequence). For the CDR3, the DNA is TGTGCCAGCAGCTTGGGTGGATATGATACGCAGTATTTT. It translates to CASSLGGYDTQYF.

This clone was detected only once. The CDR3 coding sequence is TGTGCCAGCAGCCCATTACAGGGTAGCTCTGGAAACACCATATATTTT. Protein sequence: CASSPLQGSSGNTIYF. This rearrangement joins TRBV7-9 to TRBJ1-3; D is possibly TRBD1 (6 bases). Trimming left V 5 bases short and J 0 bases short, with 14 bases between. This CDR3 has 16 amino acids. CDR1 is SEHNR and CDR2 is FQNEAQ in the germline V gene (reference sequence).

This clone was counted once. J is TRBJ2-6 and V is TRBV11-2, with D uncertain. This CDR3 spans 15 amino acids. Germline V gene data show CDR1 as SGHAT and CDR2 as FQNNGV. V was trimmed by 8 bases and J by 0 bases, leaving 11 bases between them. CDR3 bases: TGTGCCAGCTCTTGGTGGCGCTCTGGGGCCAACGTCCTGACTTTC. This gives the protein CASSWWRSGANVLTF. The whole variable domain, remainder taken from reference TRBV11-2 and TRBJ2-6, is EAGVAQSPRYKIIEKRQSVAFWCNPISGHATLYWYQQILGQGPKLLIQFQNNGVVDDSQLPKDRFSAERLKGVDSTLKIQPAKLEDSAVYLCASSWWRSGANVLTFGAGSRLTVL.

CDR3 sequence: CASSLRDAISAFF. DNA of the CDR3: TGTGCCAGCAGCTTACGGGACGCAATCTCAGCTTTCTTT. The chain is built from TRBV7-8 and TRBJ1-1; a weak D match, TRBD1 (5 bases). In germline, CDR1 is SGHVS, CDR2 FQNEAQ. This CDR3 has 13 residues. Trimming took 2 bases from V and 10 from J, leaving 14 bases between them.

The J gene is TRBJ2-3, the V gene TRBV18; 8 bases line up with TRBD2. V gave up 0 bases and J gave up 2 bases; unmatched junction bases: 1. Germline V gene data show CDR1 as KGHSH and CDR2 as LQKENI. This CDR3 region has 15 residues. This chain's CDR3 is CASSPPGRATDTQYF. Written as DNA, the CDR3 is TGTGCCAGCTCACCACCCGGGAGGGCCACAGATACGCAGTATTTT.